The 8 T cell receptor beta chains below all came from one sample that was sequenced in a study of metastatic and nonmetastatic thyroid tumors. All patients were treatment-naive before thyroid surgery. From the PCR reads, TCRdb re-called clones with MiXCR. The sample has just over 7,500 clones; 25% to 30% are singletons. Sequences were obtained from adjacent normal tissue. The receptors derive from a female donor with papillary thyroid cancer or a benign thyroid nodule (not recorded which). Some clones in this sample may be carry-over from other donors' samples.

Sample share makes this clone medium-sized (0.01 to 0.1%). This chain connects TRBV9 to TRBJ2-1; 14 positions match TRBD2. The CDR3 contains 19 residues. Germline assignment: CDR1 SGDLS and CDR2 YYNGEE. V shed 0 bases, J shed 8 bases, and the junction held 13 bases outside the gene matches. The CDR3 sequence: CASSVVGQGTSGSRDEQFF. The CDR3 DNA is TGTGCCAGCAGCGTAGTGGGACAGGGGACTAGCGGGAGTAGGGATGAGCAGTTCTTC.

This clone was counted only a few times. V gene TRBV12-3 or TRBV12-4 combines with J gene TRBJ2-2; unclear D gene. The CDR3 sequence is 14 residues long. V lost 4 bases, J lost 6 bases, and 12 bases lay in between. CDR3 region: CASSYGVSSGELFF. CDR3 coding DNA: TGTGCCAGCAGTTATGGGGTTTCGTCCGGGGAGCTGTTTTTT.

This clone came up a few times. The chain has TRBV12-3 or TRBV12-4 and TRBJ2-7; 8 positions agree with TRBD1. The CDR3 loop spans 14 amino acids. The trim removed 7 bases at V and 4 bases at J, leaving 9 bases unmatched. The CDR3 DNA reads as TGTGCCAGCACTCGGATCAGGGGGCAATACGAGCAGTACGTC. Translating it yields CASTRIRGQYEQYV.

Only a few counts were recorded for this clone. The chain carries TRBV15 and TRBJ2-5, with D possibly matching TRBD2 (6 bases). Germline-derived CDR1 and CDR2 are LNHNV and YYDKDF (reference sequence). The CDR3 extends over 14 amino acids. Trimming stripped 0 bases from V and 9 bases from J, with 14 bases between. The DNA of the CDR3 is TGTGCCACCAGCAGAGATCGGGGGTGGGGGGCCCAGTACTTC. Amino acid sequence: CATSRDRGWGAQYF.

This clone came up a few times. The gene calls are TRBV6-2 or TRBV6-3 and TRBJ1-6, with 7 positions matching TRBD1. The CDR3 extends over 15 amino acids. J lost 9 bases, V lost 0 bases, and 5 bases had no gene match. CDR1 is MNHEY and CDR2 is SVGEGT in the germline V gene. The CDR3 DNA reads TGTGCCAGCAGTTACTCGACAGGGATGAGTTCACCCCTCCACTTT. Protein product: CASSYSTGMSSPLHF.

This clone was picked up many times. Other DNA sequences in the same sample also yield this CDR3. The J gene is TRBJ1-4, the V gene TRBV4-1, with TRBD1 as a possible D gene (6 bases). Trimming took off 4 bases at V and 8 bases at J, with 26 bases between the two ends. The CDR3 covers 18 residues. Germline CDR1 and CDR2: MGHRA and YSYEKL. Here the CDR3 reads CASSLPWVEGVGGEKLFF. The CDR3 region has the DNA TGCGCCAGCAGCCTCCCCTGGGTGGAGGGGGTAGGTGGGGAAAAACTGTTTTTT.

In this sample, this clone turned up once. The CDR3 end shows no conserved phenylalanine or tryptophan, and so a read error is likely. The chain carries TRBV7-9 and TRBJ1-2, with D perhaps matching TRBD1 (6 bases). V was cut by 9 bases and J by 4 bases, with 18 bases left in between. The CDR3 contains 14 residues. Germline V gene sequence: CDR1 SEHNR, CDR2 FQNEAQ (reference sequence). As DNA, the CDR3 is TGTGCCAGGAGCACCGGACGGGGGCGCTATGGCTACACCATC. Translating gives CARSTGRGRYGYTI.

The CDR3 protein is CASSYSTDLYEQYF. CDR3 nucleotides: TGTGCCAGCAGTTACTCGACAGATCTCTACGAGCAGTACTTC. The rearrangement uses TRBV6-2 or TRBV6-3 and TRBJ2-7, with a weak D call TRBD1 (5 bases). The V gene's germline CDR1 is MNHEY and CDR2 SVGEGT. The CDR3 is made up of 14 amino acids. V gave up 0 bases and J gave up 3 bases, with 9 bases separating them.